This note documents a single T cell receptor (beta chain) sequence. The data derive from a study of T cell repertoires in cytomegalovirus infection. Looked up from germline, CDR1 is MGHRA and CDR2 is YSYEKL. With V trimmed by 0 bases and J by 6 bases, 5 bases remained unmatched. The CDR3 is 14 amino acids. TCRdb ran MiXCR on the reads and lists one entry per CDR3 protein. The sample carries 450,000 to 600,000 distinct CDR3 sequences, around 10% recorded once. The rearrangement links TRBV4-1 to TRBJ2-7; 7 nucleotides line up with TRBD1. Sequencing was carried out using PBMCs. The receptor was derived from a human donor in good health (CMV status not recorded). Some clones in this sample may be carry-over from other donors' samples. CDR3 residues: CASSQEEQGREQYF. DNA of the CDR3: TGCGCCAGCAGCCAAGAAGAACAGGGGCGCGAGCAGTACTTC.